This TCR beta chain was captured by sequencing in a study of T-cell reconstitution after alpha-beta-depleted transplantation in children. A library of TCRbeta sequences, prepared with unique molecular identifiers, was generated. TCRdb used MiXCR to reprocess the PCR reads, holding one entry per CDR3 protein. The sample yields approximately 50,000 distinct CDR3 sequences, roughly half seen once. The junction had 5 bases not matched to a gene; V was cut back by 2 bases and J by 8 bases. The CDR3 totals 14 residues. Germline values: CDR1 DFQATT, CDR2 SNEGSKA (reference sequence). The V call is TRBV20-1, the J call TRBJ2-1; 11 bases line up with TRBD2. The sequences come from peripheral blood, collected before TCRalphabeta/CD19-depleted stem cell transplant. This TCR was recovered from a boy younger than two with SCID, due to receive a stem cell transplant. CDR3 in DNA: TGCAGTGCTAGACTAGCGGGGGGCTTCGATGAGCAGTTCTTC. Protein sequence: CSARLAGGFDEQFF.